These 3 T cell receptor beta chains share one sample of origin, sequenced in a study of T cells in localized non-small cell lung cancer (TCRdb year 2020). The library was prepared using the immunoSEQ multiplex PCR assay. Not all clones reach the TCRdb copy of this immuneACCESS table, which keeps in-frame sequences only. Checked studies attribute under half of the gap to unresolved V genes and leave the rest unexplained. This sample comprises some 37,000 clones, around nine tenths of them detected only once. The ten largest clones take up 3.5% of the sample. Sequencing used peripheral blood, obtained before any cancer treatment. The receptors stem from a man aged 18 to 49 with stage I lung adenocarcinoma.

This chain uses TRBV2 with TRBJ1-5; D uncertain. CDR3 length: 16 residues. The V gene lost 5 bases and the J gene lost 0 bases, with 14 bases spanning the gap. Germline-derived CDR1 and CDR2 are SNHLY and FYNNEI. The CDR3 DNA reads TGTGCCAGCAGTCCCGACCTACTGAATAGCAATCAGCCCCAGCATTTT. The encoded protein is CASSPDLLNSNQPQHF.

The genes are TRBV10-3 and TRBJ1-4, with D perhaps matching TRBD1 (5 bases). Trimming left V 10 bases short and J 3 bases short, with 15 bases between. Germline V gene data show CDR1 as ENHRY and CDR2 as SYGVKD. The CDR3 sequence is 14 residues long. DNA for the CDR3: TGTGCCACCACCCCGGCAGGGTCTAATGAAAAACTGTTTTTT. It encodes CATTPAGSNEKLFF.

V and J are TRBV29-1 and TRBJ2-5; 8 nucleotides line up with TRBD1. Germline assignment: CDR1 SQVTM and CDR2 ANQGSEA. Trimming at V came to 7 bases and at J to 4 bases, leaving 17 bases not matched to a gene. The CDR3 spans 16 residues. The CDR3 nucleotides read TGCAGCGGACTCACAGGGGGAGCTGCCCGGGGAGAGACCCAGTACTTC. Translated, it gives CSGLTGGAARGETQYF.